The present T cell receptor (beta chain) was sequenced within a study of cytomegalovirus exposure and HLA in healthy donors. Study overall: Genetic ancestry analysis placed more than 80% of the approximately 390 donors that were genotyped in the Caucasian-associated cluster.

CDR1 MNHEY and CDR2 SMNVEV come from the germline V gene (reference sequence). The CDR3 has 15 residues. Trimming took off 7 bases at V and 2 bases at J, with 18 bases between the two ends. Use of 60 Vbeta and 13 Jbeta primers characterized the PCR. TCRdb keeps only in-frame clones here, not all; method: immunoSEQ multiplex PCR. This sample yields about 230,000 clones, of which just over 75% are seen a single time; approximately 2.6% belongs to the top ten. The receptor was derived from a woman aged 60-70 years in good health and CMV-seropositive. The chain links TRBV27 to TRBJ2-7, with D perhaps matching TRBD1 (6 bases). The sample taken for sequencing was PBMCs. The CDR3 sequence: CASKKGHQDPYEQYF. CDR3 DNA sequence: TGTGCCAGCAAGAAGGGACACCAAGATCCCTACGAGCAGTACTTC.